This T cell receptor (beta chain) was identified during a study of blood T cells in healthy people across ages. Overall study: Roughly one uniquely barcoded beta molecule per two T cells was captured. General observations from the study: Unsorted PBMC material precluded a definitive naive versus antigen-experienced comparison.

As concerns this clonotype: Its antigen is currently unknown.

The authors extracted at least 5 micrograms of total RNA per sample. This CDR3 has 13 amino acids. A second PCR of roughly 7 to 11 cycles used a sample-barcoded 5' primer and a J-beta primer mix. TCRdb processed the 5' RACE reads anew with MiXCR; each CDR3 protein has one entry. This repertoire shows about 590,000 distinct CDR3 sequences, approximately 30% found once; its top ten account for about 15%. The genes are TRBV21-1 and TRBJ1-4; the table's D call, TRBD1, has no DNA check behind it. TRBV21-1 is a pseudogene segment. Sequencing was performed on blood. This receptor was taken from a woman of 80 years or more in good health. The CDR3 spells CASSRGGREKLFF. In DNA, the CDR3 is TGTGCCAGCAGTCGAGGTGGGCGTGAAAAACTGTTTTTT.